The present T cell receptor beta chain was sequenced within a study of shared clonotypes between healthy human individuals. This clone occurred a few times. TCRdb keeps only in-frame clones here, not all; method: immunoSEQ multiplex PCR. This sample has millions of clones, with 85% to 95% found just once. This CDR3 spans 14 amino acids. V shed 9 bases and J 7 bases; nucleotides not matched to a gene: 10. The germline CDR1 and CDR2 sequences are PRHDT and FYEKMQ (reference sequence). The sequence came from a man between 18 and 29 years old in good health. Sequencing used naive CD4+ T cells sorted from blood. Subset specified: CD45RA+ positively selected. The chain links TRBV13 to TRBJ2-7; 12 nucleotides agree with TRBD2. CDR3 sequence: CASRTSGVLREQYF. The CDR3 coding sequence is TGTGCCAGTCGGACTAGCGGGGTACTACGGGAGCAGTACTTC.